This TCR beta chain is from a study of CD8+ T cells in alopecia areata. Whole-study context: Twice a day, 5 to 10 mg of oral tofacitinib was administered to treated patients. The study's findings and limits: Sharing of TCR sequences between patients (possibly for HLA-related reasons) was less clear than in mice. Alopecia totalis/universalis scalp especially showed more expanded CD8+ clones than normal scalp.

This clone was recorded a few times. Its antigen is not known. Extracted from the samples, RNA was reverse transcribed into cDNA to serve as the sequencing template. Method: immunoSEQ multiplex PCR; TCRdb's copy keeps in-frame clones and lacks some. This table holds over 100,000 clones, approximately 49% found once. Looked up from germline, CDR1 is MNHEY and CDR2 is SMNVEV (reference sequence). The CDR3 is made up of 13 amino acids. V shed 6 bases and J shed 0 bases, with 8 bases lying between them. Lesional scalp punch biopsies and peripheral blood were collected from alopecia areata patients. This chain links TRBV27 with TRBJ1-1, with no clear D. The sequence was obtained from a human donor with alopecia areata. The sequencing used CD8+ T cells sorted from blood, collected at week 0. The CDR3 coding sequence is TGTGCCAGCAGGAAGGATATGAACACTGAAGCTTTCTTT. It specifies CASRKDMNTEAFF.